The next 20 T cell receptor beta chains were all read from a single sample in a study of PD-1 blockade in classical Hodgkin lymphoma. Data came from immunoSEQ multiplex PCR; TCRdb stores just in-frame clones and leaves some out. The sample includes fewer than 30,000 clones, around three quarters of them seen just once. Time point of the sample: cycle 4 day 1 (C4D1), after 5 to 7 weeks of nivolumab. Following autologous stem cell transplantation, relapse occurred in every patient, and exposure to brentuximab vedotin varied. The material was peripheral blood mononuclear cells (PBMCs), obtained before the fourth cycle of nivolumab. Receptor source: a human donor with classical Hodgkin lymphoma.

The rearrangement links TRBV10-3 to TRBJ1-5; possible D gene TRBD1, 6 bases. Germline V CDR1 and CDR2: ENHRY, SYGVKD. The CDR3 covers 14 residues. Trimming left V 3 bases short and J 9 bases short, with 15 bases between. CDR3 in amino acids: CAISEVGARGPQHF. The CDR3 nucleotides read TGTGCCATCAGTGAAGTGGGGGCTCGAGGGCCCCAGCATTTT.

The genes are TRBV28 and TRBJ1-3; D gene unclear. This CDR3 has 11 residues. Per the germline V gene, CDR1 is MDHEN and CDR2 is SYDVKM. V was trimmed by 7 bases and J by 6 bases, leaving 7 bases between them. CDR3 sequence reads: CASNGLNTIYF. DNA for the CDR3: TGTGCCAGCAACGGTTTAAACACCATATATTTT.

The chain employs TRBV28 and TRBJ1-4; D not resolved. This CDR3 contains 14 residues. V lost 2 bases to trimming and J lost 4 bases, with 8 bases between them. Per germline, CDR1 MDHEN and CDR2 SYDVKM. The CDR3 reads CASSLGPLNEKLFF. CDR3 nucleotides: TGTGCCAGCAGTTTAGGACCGCTTAATGAAAAACTGTTTTTT.

This clone has just a few counts. The chain carries TRBV6-5 and TRBJ1-2, with no clear D. Germline V lookup: CDR1 MNHEY, CDR2 SVGAGI. The ends were cut back, 5 bases at V and 3 bases at J, with 10 bases in the middle. This CDR3 region has 13 residues. The DNA for the CDR3 is TGTGCCAGCAGTCACGGACCTGACTATGGCTACACCTTC. Its protein is CASSHGPDYGYTF.

This sequence joins TRBV9 and TRBJ2-1, with D unclear. This CDR3 spans 13 amino acids. Trimming cost V 0 bases and J 10 bases, with 11 bases left between them. CDR1 and CDR2 (germline): SGDLS, YYNGEE. This CDR3 reads CASSVGTVGEQFF. In nucleotides, the CDR3 is TGTGCCAGCAGCGTAGGCACCGTCGGCGAGCAGTTCTTC. The variable domain in full, completed from reference TRBV9 and TRBJ2-1, reads DSGVTQTPKHLITATGQRVTLRCSPRSGDLSVYWYQQSLDQGLQFLIQYYNGEERAKGNILERFSAQQFPDLHSELNLSSLELGDSALYFCASSVGTVGEQFFGPGTRLTVL.

The chain recombines TRBV28 with TRBJ1-3; D unresolved. Germline CDR1 is MDHEN and CDR2 is SYDVKM. V lost 5 bases, J lost 8 bases, and 16 bases lay in between. CDR3 size: 14 residues. The CDR3 DNA is TGTGCCAGCAGTCCCTCCTTCCTATACGACACCATATATTTT. This codes for CASSPSFLYDTIYF.

The chain is built from TRBV7-2 and TRBJ2-3; D possibly matches TRBD1 or TRBD2 (5 bases each). V was pared by 5 bases and J by 3 bases, with 12 bases between. Germline CDR1 is SGHTA and CDR2 is FQGNSA. This CDR3 has 14 residues. CDR3 sequence: CASSQRGRTDTQYF. Written as DNA, the CDR3 is TGTGCCAGCAGCCAGAGGGGACGGACAGATACGCAGTATTTT. Looking up the rest from reference TRBV7-2 and TRBJ2-3 gives the full variable domain: GAGVSQSPSNKVTEKGKDVELRCDPISGHTALYWYRQSLGQGLEFLIYFQGNSAPDKSGLPSDRFSAERTGGSVSTLTIQRTQQEDSAVYLCASSQRGRTDTQYFGPGTRLTVL.

J is TRBJ2-7 and V is TRBV6-6; TRBD1 might be the D (6 bases). This CDR3 is built from 15 residues. V was shortened by 6 bases and J by 4 bases, with 19 bases between the two germline ends. CDR1 and CDR2 (germline): MNHNY, SVGAGI (reference sequence). The CDR3 loop is CASRFSAGESYEQYF. DNA of the CDR3: TGTGCCAGCAGATTCTCGGCAGGGGAGTCGTACGAGCAGTACTTC.

The chain joins TRBV5-1 to TRBJ2-1; no firm D call. In germline, CDR1 is SGHRS, CDR2 YFSETQ. Trimming removed 4 bases at V and 8 bases at J, with 10 bases between. The length of the CDR3 is 12 residues. The CDR3: CASSVRNDEQFF. For the CDR3, the DNA is TGCGCCAGCAGCGTAAGGAATGATGAGCAGTTCTTC. The full variable domain, rest sourced from reference TRBV5-1 and TRBJ2-1, is KAGVTQTPRYLIKTRGQQVTLSCSPISGHRSVSWYQQTPGQGLQFLFEYFSETQRNKGNFPGRFSGRQFSNSRSEMNVSTLELGDSALYLCASSVRNDEQFFGPGTRLTVL.

Only one count was recorded for this clone. The rearrangement uses TRBV5-5 and TRBJ1-6; D is unclear. This CDR3 spans 17 amino acids. The V gene lost 4 bases and the J gene lost 0 bases, with 14 bases spanning the gap. Germline CDR1 SGHKS, CDR2 YYEKEE (reference sequence). DNA for the CDR3: TGTGCCAGCAGCCTGGTTCGGTCGAACTCCTATAATTCACCCCTCCACTTT. It is translated as CASSLVRSNSYNSPLHF. Combining the CDR3 with reference TRBV5-5 and TRBJ1-6 gives the whole variable domain DAGVTQSPTHLIKTRGQQVTLRCSPISGHKSVSWYQQVLGQGPQFIFQYYEKEERGRGNFPDRFSARQFPNYSSELNVNALLLGDSALYLCASSLVRSNSYNSPLHFGNGTRLTVT.

This chain links TRBV28 with TRBJ1-5; D uncertain. Germline V CDR1 and CDR2: MDHEN, SYDVKM. V lost 2 bases to trimming and J lost 7 bases, with 12 bases between them. The CDR3 length is 14 residues. This chain's CDR3 is CASSLNSLEQPQHF. CDR3 sequence (DNA): TGTGCCAGCAGTTTAAATTCCCTCGAACAGCCCCAGCATTTT.

This clone came up a few times. The rearrangement uses TRBV4-1 and TRBJ2-1; D is undetermined. The CDR3 length is 16 residues. Per germline, CDR1 MGHRA and CDR2 YSYEKL. The V end was cut by 1 base, the J end by 2 bases, with 12 bases between. The CDR3 DNA follows: TGCGCCAGCAGCCAAGGATGGGTAGTAACCTACAATGAGCAGTTCTTC. This encodes CASSQGWVVTYNEQFF.

A few counts support this clone. This chain joins TRBV6-5 and TRBJ1-3; no reliable D call. Trimming shortened V by 2 bases and J by 0 bases, and 8 bases separated the two germline ends. Germline values: CDR1 MNHEY, CDR2 SVGAGI. CDR3 length equals 15 residues. The CDR3 here is CASSYTLGSGNTIYF. The DNA of the CDR3 is TGTGCCAGCAGTTACACACTGGGCTCTGGAAACACCATATATTTT.

V is TRBV7-2 and J is TRBJ2-7; 7 bases match TRBD1. Per the germline V gene, CDR1 is SGHTA and CDR2 is FQGNSA. The CDR3 is made up of 15 amino acids. With 5 bases clipped from V and 3 bases from J, the junction kept 10 bases outside the gene matches. The DNA for the CDR3 is TGTGCCAGCAGCCATCGTACAGGGGTGGACTACGAGCAGTACTTC. This encodes CASSHRTGVDYEQYF.

This clone has only one observation. The V gene is TRBV6-5, the J gene TRBJ2-3; no clear D gene. CDR3 length: 13 amino acids. V lost 0 bases and J 4 bases, leaving 5 bases between the germline ends. The V gene's germline CDR1 is MNHEY and CDR2 SVGAGI. The CDR3 region is CASSYSSSDTQYF. DNA of the CDR3: TGTGCCAGCAGTTACTCGTCATCAGATACGCAGTATTTT.

V usage is TRBV28 and J usage is TRBJ1-1, with D possibly being TRBD1 (5 bases). V was pared by 3 bases and J by 0 bases, with 8 bases between. This CDR3 spans 14 amino acids. CDR1 is MDHEN, CDR2 SYDVKM, per germline. The DNA of the CDR3 is TGTGCCAGCAGTTTTCTGGGGGTGAACACTGAAGCTTTCTTT. This codes for CASSFLGVNTEAFF.

The rearrangement joins TRBV13 to TRBJ1-5; D perhaps matches TRBD1 (5 bases). Trimming left V 5 bases short and J 6 bases short, with 17 bases between. This CDR3 contains 15 residues. The germline gives CDR1 PRHDT, CDR2 FYEKMQ (reference sequence). The CDR3 loop is CASSQGRGRGQPQHF. The CDR3 DNA is TGTGCCAGCAGCCAAGGGAGGGGCCGGGGTCAGCCCCAGCATTTT.

J is TRBJ1-1 and V is TRBV5-6; D possibly corresponds to TRBD1 (5 bases). This CDR3 has 14 amino acids. The ends were cut back, 4 bases at V and 0 bases at J, with 10 bases in the middle. CDR1 is SGHDT and CDR2 is YYEEEE in the germline V gene. In DNA, the CDR3 is TGTGCCAGCAGCCCTATAGGGGTGAACACTGAAGCTTTCTTT. Translated, it gives CASSPIGVNTEAFF.

This clone is a singleton in its sample. J is TRBJ1-5 and V is TRBV27; TRBD1 agrees at 7 bases. Germline V gene data show CDR1 as MNHEY and CDR2 as SMNVEV (reference sequence). The CDR3 contains 15 residues. V lost 3 bases and J lost 4; bases outside the gene matches: 6. The CDR3: CASSFSRGVNQPQHF. CDR3 in DNA: TGTGCCAGCAGTTTTTCCAGGGGGGTTAATCAGCCCCAGCATTTT.

The chain recombines TRBV15 with TRBJ2-7, with 8 bases aligning to TRBD1. The CDR3 sequence is 14 residues long. Per germline, CDR1 LNHNV and CDR2 YYDKDF (reference sequence). V shed 1 base, J shed 5 bases, and the junction held 4 bases outside the gene matches. CDR3 nucleotide sequence: TGTGCCACCAGCAGAGGACAGGGGTGGGACGAGCAGTACTTC. Amino acids: CATSRGQGWDEQYF. The full variable domain, with the rest looked up from reference TRBV15 and TRBJ2-7, is DAMVIQNPRYQVTQFGKPVTLSCSQTLNHNVMYWYQQKSSQAPKLLFHYYDKDFNNEADTPDNFQSRRPNTSFCFLDIRSPGLGDTAMYLCATSRGQGWDEQYFGPGTRLTVT.